This T cell receptor (beta chain) was captured in a study of T cell changes during pregnancy in multiple sclerosis. TCRdb keeps only in-frame clones here, not all; method: immunoSEQ multiplex PCR. This sample carries about 110,000 clones, approximately 90% of them seen once, and the ten largest clones take 0.78%. Germline-derived CDR1 and CDR2 are KGHSH and LQKENI. The CDR3 is 12 amino acids. The V end lost 0 bases, the J end lost 8 bases, and 2 bases lay between the germline ends. The chain combines TRBV18 with TRBJ1-6; D is unresolved. The TCR was taken from a female donor in good health, enrolled as a control in a pregnancy study. Sequences were derived from peripheral blood, sampled in the third trimester of pregnancy. The chain's CDR3 is CASSPPDSPLHF. The CDR3 DNA sequence: TGTGCCAGCTCACCACCCGATTCACCCCTCCACTTT.